These 14 T cell receptor beta chains were sequenced from one sample in a study of T cell responses to AZD1222 COVID-19 vaccine. Some clones are missing from TCRdb's copy, which holds only in-frame ones; the method was immunoSEQ multiplex PCR. The repertoire holds some 130,000 clones, with roughly 90% as singletons. The sequences come from peripheral blood, collected 28 days after the second AZD1222 dose. The receptors originated from an adult who received the AZD1222 COVID-19 vaccine.

This sequence joins TRBV27 and TRBJ2-7; D may be TRBD1 (5 bases). Trimming pared 2 bases from V and 7 bases from J, leaving 15 bases between. Germline CDR1 and CDR2: MNHEY and SMNVEV (reference sequence). The CDR3 covers 14 residues. CDR3 DNA: TGTGCCAGCAGTTTAACCCTCGGCCCAGGGGAGCAGTACTTC. Amino acid sequence: CASSLTLGPGEQYF.

J is TRBJ1-6 and V is TRBV3-1 (or the pseudogene TRBV3-2); TRBD1 matches 7 bases. Germline CDR1 LGHDT, CDR2 YNNKEL (reference sequence). The length of the CDR3 is 14 residues. Losses at the gene ends were 4 bases for V and 6 bases for J; bases not matched to a gene: 3. CDR3 sequence: CASSRRQGNSPLHF. Written as DNA, the CDR3 is TGTGCCAGCAGCCGCCGACAGGGTAATTCACCCCTCCACTTT.

The rearrangement links TRBV19 to TRBJ1-4, with 7 nucleotides matching TRBD1. CDR1 LNHDA and CDR2 SQIVND come from the germline V gene (reference sequence). Trimming took 5 bases from V and 4 from J; bases not matched to a gene: 4. The CDR3 length is 14 residues. The chain's CDR3 is CASSRTGDNEKLFF. The CDR3 bases are TGTGCCAGTAGTCGGACAGGAGATAATGAAAAACTGTTTTTT. The whole variable domain, remainder taken from reference TRBV19 and TRBJ1-4, is DGGITQSPKYLFRKEGQNVTLSCEQNLNHDAMYWYRQDPGQGLRLIYYSQIVNDFQKGDIAEGYSVSREKKESFPLTVTSAQKNPTAFYLCASSRTGDNEKLFFGSGTQLSVL.

The rearrangement joins TRBV27 to TRBJ2-7; 8 bases align to TRBD1. V lost 6 bases, J lost 0 bases, and 7 bases stayed unmatched. Germline values: CDR1 MNHEY, CDR2 SMNVEV (reference sequence). CDR3 length equals 15 residues. The CDR3 region is CASSLRDRFSYEQYF. CDR3 bases: TGTGCCAGCAGCCTCCGGGACAGGTTCTCCTACGAGCAGTACTTC.

V usage is TRBV7-8 and J usage is TRBJ1-1; D might be TRBD1 (5 bases). The V end lost 5 bases, the J end lost 5 bases, and 18 bases lay between the germline ends. The CDR3 spans 15 residues. The germline V gene has CDR1 SGHVS and CDR2 FQNEAQ. CDR3 sequence reads: CASSTNQQVGTEAFF. The DNA of the CDR3 is TGTGCCAGCAGCACCAACCAACAGGTCGGAACTGAAGCTTTCTTT.

The chain couples TRBV4-2 to TRBJ1-1, with a tentative D call TRBD1 (6 bases). V lost 1 base and J 12 bases, leaving 15 bases between the germline ends. CDR3 length: 13 amino acids. CDR1 is LGHNA, CDR2 YNFKEQ, per germline. Here the CDR3 DNA reads TGTGCCAGCAGCCAAGGGGAGCAGGGGAGAACTTTCTTT. Amino acid sequence: CASSQGEQGRTFF.

This clone was detected a few times. This chain connects TRBV19 to TRBJ2-1; perhaps D is TRBD1 or TRBD2 (5 bases each). The CDR3 sequence is 15 residues long. V lost 10 bases and J lost 0, with 16 bases in between. From germline, CDR1 is LNHDA and CDR2 SQIVND (reference sequence). For the CDR3, the DNA is TGTGCCACGAGGGGTTCGACCAGCTCCTACAATGAGCAGTTCTTC. Its protein product is CATRGSTSSYNEQFF.

This rearrangement joins TRBV7-2 to TRBJ1-2; D is possibly TRBD1 (6 bases). Germline CDR1 SGHTA, CDR2 FQGNSA. This CDR3 has 14 amino acids. V lost 2 bases, J lost 8 bases, and 15 bases lay in between. Here the CDR3 DNA reads TGTGCCAGCAGCTTACCCGGACAGTATCGAGGCTACACCTTC. This encodes CASSLPGQYRGYTF. The full variable domain, with the rest looked up from reference TRBV7-2 and TRBJ1-2, is GAGVSQSPSNKVTEKGKDVELRCDPISGHTALYWYRQSLGQGLEFLIYFQGNSAPDKSGLPSDRFSAERTGGSVSTLTIQRTQQEDSAVYLCASSLPGQYRGYTFGSGTRLTVV.

V is TRBV5-1 and J is TRBJ1-6; D is possibly TRBD1 (5 bases). This CDR3 spans 15 amino acids. The germline V and J ends were trimmed by 6 bases and 6 bases, with 16 bases remaining between them. Germline-derived CDR1 and CDR2 are SGHRS and YFSETQ. As DNA, the CDR3 is TGCGCCAGCACCCCCTGGGGGGGAGGTAATTCACCCCTCCACTTT. This codes for CASTPWGGGNSPLHF.

This chain joins TRBV18 and TRBJ2-7; no definite D call. The CDR3 loop spans 13 amino acids. In germline, CDR1 is KGHSH, CDR2 LQKENI. V was clipped by 8 bases and J by 5 bases, with 16 bases between them. CDR3 bases: TGTGCCAGCGCCGTTTCCGGCATGGACGAGCAGTACTTC. Translated, it gives CASAVSGMDEQYF. Full variable domain (rest looked up from reference TRBV18 and TRBJ2-7): NAGVMQNPRHLVRRRGQEARLRCSPMKGHSHVYWYRQLPEEGLKFMVYLQKENIIDESGMPKERFSAEFPKEGPSILRIQQVVRGDSAAYFCASAVSGMDEQYFGPGTRLTVT.

The chain has TRBV2 and TRBJ2-1; the D gene is possibly TRBD2 (6 bases). With 4 bases removed from V and 4 bases from J, the gap between germline ends came to 8 bases. The CDR3 has 13 amino acids. The germline CDR1 and CDR2 sequences are SNHLY and FYNNEI. The CDR3 protein is CASSGTTYNEQFF. In DNA, the CDR3 is TGTGCCAGCAGTGGGACTACTTACAATGAGCAGTTCTTC.

The chain has TRBV10-1 and TRBJ2-7; D is possibly TRBD1 (5 bases). This CDR3 has 11 residues. Germline V CDR1 and CDR2: WNHNN, SYGVQD (reference sequence). Trimming removed 8 bases at V and 2 bases at J, with 7 bases between. CDR3 amino acids: CASPGTYEQYF. CDR3 in DNA: TGCGCCAGCCCAGGGACCTACGAGCAGTACTTC.

The gene calls are TRBV5-4 and TRBJ2-7; D remains unclear. Germline V lookup: CDR1 SGHNT, CDR2 YYREEE (reference sequence). V was pared by 4 bases and J by 4 bases, with 9 bases between. CDR3 length equals 12 residues. The CDR3 DNA follows: TGTGCCAGCAGCCTCGACTGGTACGAGCAGTACTTC. Translated: CASSLDWYEQYF.

J is TRBJ1-2 and V is TRBV6-5, with a possible D match to TRBD1 (5 bases). The CDR3 has 14 residues. The germline V gene encodes CDR1 MNHEY and CDR2 SVGAGI. V was shortened by 6 bases and J by 5 bases, with 16 bases between the two germline ends. The CDR3 sequence: CASSLDRIAYGYTF. CDR3 DNA: TGTGCCAGCAGCCTCGACAGAATAGCGTATGGCTACACCTTC.